Listed below are T cell receptor beta chains from one sample, sequenced in a study of beta chain features in type 1 diabetes. Sequencing was performed with immunoSEQ multiplex PCR; in TCRdb, only in-frame clones are kept and a portion is missing. The sample shows 130,000 to 150,000 clones, about an eighth of them seen only once. The specimen sequenced was central memory CD4+ T cells from blood. The receptors derive from a young man with type 1 diabetes. The CDR3 runs from the conserved cysteine through the conserved F or W. The D gene is left open where the match is weak. The size field is filled for only some rows; it gives once, few, many or a size class.

D: -
V: TRBV10-3
size: few
J: TRBJ2-1
CDR3: CAISEDTEQFF
DNA: TGTGCCATCAGTGAGGATACCGAGCAGTTCTTC

D: TRBD1
V: TRBV19
size: -
J: TRBJ2-7
CDR3: CASSTEPPGTGSSYEQYF
DNA: TGTGCCAGTAGTACAGAGCCTCCCGGGACAGGGAGCTCCTACGAGCAGTACTTC

D: -
V: TRBV14
size: -
J: TRBJ2-2
CDR3: CASSQGNTNTGELFF
DNA: TGTGCCAGCAGCCAAGGAAATACGAACACCGGGGAGCTGTTTTTT

D: TRBD2
V: TRBV4-1
size: -
J: TRBJ2-4
CDR3: CASSLVMRGTSGDNIQYF
DNA: TGCGCCAGCAGCCTCGTAATGAGGGGGACTAGCGGGGACAACATTCAGTACTTC

D: TRBD1
V: TRBV5-1
size: few
J: TRBJ1-1
CDR3: CASSHSGQGKRTEAFF
DNA: TGCGCCAGCAGCCATTCGGGACAGGGCAAGAGAACTGAAGCTTTCTTT

D: TRBD1
V: TRBV30
size: many
J: TRBJ1-4
CDR3: CAWRVSPGGSEKLFF
DNA: TGTGCCTGGAGAGTCTCTCCAGGGGGCAGTGAAAAACTGTTTTTT

D: -
V: TRBV30
size: -
J: TRBJ2-7
CDR3: CAWSGTQGNYEQYF
DNA: TGTGCCTGGAGTGGAACCCAGGGGAACTACGAGCAGTACTTC

D: TRBD1
V: TRBV6-5
size: -
J: TRBJ2-5
CDR3: CASGQGEETQYF
DNA: TGTGCCAGCGGACAGGGCGAAGAGACCCAGTACTTC

D: -
V: TRBV20-1
size: -
J: TRBJ2-7
CDR3: CSAYSVEQYF
DNA: TGCAGTGCTTACTCTGTCGAGCAGTACTTC

D: TRBD2
V: TRBV4-2
size: -
J: TRBJ2-3
CDR3: CASSQGLAGGLTDTQYF
DNA: TGTGCCAGCAGCCAAGGACTAGCGGGGGGGCTAACAGATACGCAGTATTTT

D: TRBD2
V: TRBV29-1
size: -
J: TRBJ2-7
CDR3: CSAAGTSGGRSYEQYF
DNA: TGCAGCGCCGCCGGGACTAGCGGGGGCCGCTCCTACGAGCAGTACTTC

D: TRBD2
V: TRBV28
size: -
J: TRBJ2-1
CDR3: CASSSPLAGGYNEQFF
DNA: TGTGCCAGCAGTTCCCCACTAGCGGGGGGGTACAATGAGCAGTTCTTC

D: -
V: TRBV4-1
size: -
J: TRBJ2-3
CDR3: CASSQDGQKETDTQYF
DNA: TGCGCCAGCAGCCAAGACGGGCAGAAGGAGACAGATACGCAGTATTTT

D: -
V: TRBV28
size: few
J: TRBJ2-5
CDR3: CASRGSTRSQETQYF
DNA: TGTGCCAGCAGGGGCTCGACTAGGTCACAAGAGACCCAGTACTTC

D: -
V: TRBV30
size: -
J: TRBJ1-2
CDR3: CAWSVRNYGYTF
DNA: TGTGCCTGGAGTGTACGAAACTATGGCTACACCTTC

D: -
V: TRBV11-1
size: -
J: TRBJ2-7
CDR3: CASSKTGDFYEQYF
DNA: TGTGCCAGCAGCAAAACGGGGGATTTCTACGAGCAGTACTTC

D: TRBD2
V: TRBV10-3
size: -
J: TRBJ2-1
CDR3: CAISDSLAGLYNEQFF
DNA: TGTGCCATCAGTGACTCCCTAGCGGGGCTCTACAATGAGCAGTTCTTC

D: TRBD1
V: TRBV6-5
size: -
J: TRBJ2-2
CDR3: CASSRQGTVPGELFF
DNA: TGTGCCAGCAGTAGACAGGGGACCGTCCCCGGGGAGCTGTTTTTT

D: -
V: TRBV30
size: -
J: TRBJ1-1
CDR3: CAWSIDVATEAFF
DNA: TGTGCCTGGTCGATTGACGTGGCCACTGAAGCTTTCTTT

D: -
V: TRBV30
size: few
J: TRBJ1-6
CDR3: CAWSGPRDNSPLHF
DNA: TGTGCCTGGAGTGGACCTCGGGATAATTCACCCCTCCACTTT

D: TRBD1
V: TRBV9
size: few
J: TRBJ1-4
CDR3: CASSFGQGGEKLFF
DNA: TGTGCCAGCAGCTTCGGACAGGGAGGGGAAAAACTGTTTTTT

D: -
V: TRBV7-9
size: many
J: TRBJ2-3
CDR3: CASSRVMGFTDTQYF
DNA: TGTGCCAGCAGCCGGGTTATGGGATTCACAGATACGCAGTATTTT

D: TRBD2
V: TRBV2
size: few
J: TRBJ2-5
CDR3: CASSLQLAWGETQYF
DNA: TGTGCCAGCAGCCTCCAACTAGCGTGGGGGGAGACCCAGTACTTC

D: TRBD1
V: TRBV29-1
size: -
J: TRBJ1-2
CDR3: CSVELDRGKGYTF
DNA: TGCAGCGTTGAACTGGACAGGGGCAAAGGCTACACCTTC

D: TRBD1
V: TRBV28
size: -
J: TRBJ1-6
CDR3: CASSPSDRDDSPLHF
DNA: TGTGCCAGCAGTCCATCGGACAGGGATGATTCACCCCTCCACTTT

D: TRBD2
V: TRBV27
size: few
J: TRBJ2-7
CDR3: CASRGSAGAGSYEQYF
DNA: TGTGCCAGCAGAGGGTCGGCGGGAGCGGGCTCCTACGAGCAGTACTTC

D: TRBD1
V: TRBV6-1
size: -
J: TRBJ1-1
CDR3: CASSESQGAGNTEAFF
DNA: TGTGCCAGCAGTGAATCTCAGGGGGCTGGGAACACTGAAGCTTTCTTT

D: TRBD1
V: TRBV6-5
size: few
J: TRBJ1-1
CDR3: CASLDRGQLDTEAFF
DNA: TGTGCCAGCCTGGACAGGGGGCAACTGGACACTGAAGCTTTCTTT

D: -
V: TRBV5-1
size: -
J: TRBJ1-1
CDR3: CASSPSPTPTEAFF
DNA: TGCGCCAGCAGCCCGAGTCCAACGCCCACTGAAGCTTTCTTT

D: -
V: TRBV7-9
size: many
J: TRBJ2-1
CDR3: CASSLLRRNEQFF
DNA: TGTGCCAGCAGCTTATTAAGGAGAAATGAGCAGTTCTTC

D: -
V: TRBV6-4
size: -
J: TRBJ1-5
CDR3: CASSEGARQPQHF
DNA: TGTGCCAGCAGTGAAGGGGCACGTCAGCCCCAGCATTTT

D: -
V: TRBV30
size: -
J: TRBJ1-5
CDR3: CAWSGGLSNQPQHF
DNA: TGTGCCTGGAGTGGAGGGTTGAGCAATCAGCCCCAGCATTTT

D: -
V: TRBV6-5
size: medium-sized
J: TRBJ2-3
CDR3: CASSLQPSTDTQYF
DNA: TGTGCCAGCTCCCTTCAACCCTCCACAGATACGCAGTATTTT

D: TRBD2
V: TRBV28
size: few
J: TRBJ2-3
CDR3: CASSPPTGLAVTDTQYF
DNA: TGTGCCAGCAGTCCCCCGACAGGACTAGCGGTCACAGATACGCAGTATTTT

D: -
V: TRBV18
size: few
J: TRBJ1-1
CDR3: CASSPAGNTEAFF
DNA: TGTGCCAGCTCACCGGCCGGGAACACTGAAGCTTTCTTT

D: TRBD1
V: TRBV9
size: -
J: TRBJ2-3
CDR3: CASSVASTGIHTQYF
DNA: TGTGCCAGCAGCGTAGCCTCGACAGGGATACATACGCAGTATTTT

D: -
V: TRBV18
size: few
J: TRBJ1-1
CDR3: CASSPPWAENTEAFF
DNA: TGTGCCAGCTCACCACCGTGGGCAGAGAACACTGAAGCTTTCTTT

D: -
V: TRBV29-1
size: few
J: TRBJ2-7
CDR3: CSVGSAYEQYF
DNA: TGCAGCGTTGGTTCAGCATACGAGCAGTACTTC

D: TRBD1
V: TRBV7-2
size: -
J: TRBJ2-2
CDR3: CASSYGTATGELFF
DNA: TGTGCCAGCAGCTACGGGACAGCAACCGGGGAGCTGTTTTTT

D: -
V: TRBV7-2
size: -
J: TRBJ1-1
CDR3: CASSLFVDGNTEAFF
DNA: TGTGCCAGCAGCTTATTCGTAGACGGGAACACTGAAGCTTTCTTT

D: -
V: TRBV29-1
size: few
J: TRBJ2-1
CDR3: CSVRGRGEQFF
DNA: TGCAGCGTTAGGGGCAGAGGGGAGCAGTTCTTC

D: TRBD2
V: TRBV6-1
size: few
J: TRBJ2-1
CDR3: CASSHGGAQYNEQFF
DNA: TGTGCCAGCAGTCACGGGGGGGCACAATATAATGAGCAGTTCTTC

D: -
V: TRBV28
size: once
J: TRBJ2-7
CDR3: CASSLWQGSYEQYF
DNA: TGTGCCAGCAGTTTATGGCAGGGCTCCTACGAGCAGTACTTC

D: -
V: TRBV2
size: few
J: TRBJ1-2
CDR3: CASRRAGEGYTF
DNA: TGTGCCAGCAGGAGGGCCGGGGAGGGCTACACCTTC

D: -
V: TRBV7-3
size: few
J: TRBJ1-1
CDR3: CASGTDMNTEAFF
DNA: TGTGCGTCTGGGACGGATATGAACACTGAAGCTTTCTTT

D: -
V: TRBV5-1
size: few
J: TRBJ2-3
CDR3: CASSQAADTQYF
DNA: TGCGCCAGCAGCCAGGCGGCGGATACGCAGTATTTT

D: -
V: TRBV7-9
size: -
J: TRBJ1-3
CDR3: CASSPGRSSGNTIYF
DNA: TGTGCCAGCAGCCCAGGACGGTCCTCTGGAAACACCATATATTTT

D: -
V: TRBV5-1
size: -
J: TRBJ2-7
CDR3: CASSSFSRTDAYEQYF
DNA: TGCGCCAGCAGCTCATTTTCTCGGACAGATGCCTACGAGCAGTACTTC

D: TRBD2
V: TRBV7-9
size: -
J: TRBJ2-3
CDR3: CASSLRGDTTDTQYF
DNA: TGTGCCAGCAGCTTACGGGGGGATACCACAGATACGCAGTATTTT

D: TRBD1
V: TRBV11-1
size: -
J: TRBJ1-1
CDR3: CASSIRTGRDTEAFF
DNA: TGTGCCAGCAGCATACGGACAGGGAGAGACACTGAAGCTTTCTTT

D: -
V: TRBV5-1
size: -
J: TRBJ1-5
CDR3: CASSPGVGVEGPQHF
DNA: TGCGCCAGCAGCCCGGGGGTTGGGGTCGAGGGGCCCCAGCATTTT

D: -
V: TRBV6-1
size: few
J: TRBJ2-4
CDR3: CASSEPALAKNNQYF
DNA: TGTGCCAGCAGTGAGCCAGCCTTAGCCAAAAACAATCAGTACTTC